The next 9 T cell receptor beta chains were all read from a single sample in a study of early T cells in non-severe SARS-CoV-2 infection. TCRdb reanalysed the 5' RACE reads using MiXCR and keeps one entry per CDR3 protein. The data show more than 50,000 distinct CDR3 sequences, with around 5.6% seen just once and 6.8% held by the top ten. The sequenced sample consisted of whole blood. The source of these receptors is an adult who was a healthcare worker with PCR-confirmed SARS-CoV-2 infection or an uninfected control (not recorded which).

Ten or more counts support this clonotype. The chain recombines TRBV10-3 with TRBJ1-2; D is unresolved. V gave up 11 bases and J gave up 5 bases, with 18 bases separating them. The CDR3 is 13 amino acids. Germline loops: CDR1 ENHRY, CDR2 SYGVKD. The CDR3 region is CAVKEGAGYGYTF. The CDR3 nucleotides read TGTGCCGTCAAAGAGGGTGCTGGATATGGCTACACCTTC.

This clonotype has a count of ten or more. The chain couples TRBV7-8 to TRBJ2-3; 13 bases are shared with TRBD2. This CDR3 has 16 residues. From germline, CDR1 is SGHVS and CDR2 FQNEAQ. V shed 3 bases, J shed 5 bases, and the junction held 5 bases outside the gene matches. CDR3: CASSFTSGGAGDTQYF. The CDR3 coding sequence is TGTGCCAGCAGCTTTACTAGCGGGGGGGCCGGAGATACGCAGTATTTT.

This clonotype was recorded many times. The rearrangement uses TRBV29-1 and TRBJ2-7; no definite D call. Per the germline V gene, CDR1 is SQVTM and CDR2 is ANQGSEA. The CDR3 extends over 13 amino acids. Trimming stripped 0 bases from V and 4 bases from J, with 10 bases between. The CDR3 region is CSVEDTPWYEQYF. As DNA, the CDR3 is TGCAGCGTTGAAGACACCCCATGGTACGAGCAGTACTTC.

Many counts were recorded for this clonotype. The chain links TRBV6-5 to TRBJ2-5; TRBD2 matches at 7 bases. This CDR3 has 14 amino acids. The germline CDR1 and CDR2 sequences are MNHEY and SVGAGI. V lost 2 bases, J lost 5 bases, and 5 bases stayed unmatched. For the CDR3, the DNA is TGTGCCAGCAGTTACCGGGGGGACGGGGAGACCCAGTACTTC. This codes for CASSYRGDGETQYF.

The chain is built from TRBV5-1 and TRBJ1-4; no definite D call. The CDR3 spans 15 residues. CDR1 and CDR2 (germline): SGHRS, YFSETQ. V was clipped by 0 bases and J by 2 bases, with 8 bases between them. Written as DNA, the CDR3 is TGCGCCAGCAGCTTGGCTCTGGGGACTAATGAAAAACTGTTTTTT. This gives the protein CASSLALGTNEKLFF.

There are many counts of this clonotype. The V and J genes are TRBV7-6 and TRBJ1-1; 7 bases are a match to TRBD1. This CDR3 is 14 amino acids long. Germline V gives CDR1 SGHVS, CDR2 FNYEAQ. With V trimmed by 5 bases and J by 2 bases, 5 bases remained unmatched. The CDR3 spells CASSLGQTNTEAFF. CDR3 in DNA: TGTGCCAGCAGCCTGGGACAGACAAACACTGAAGCTTTCTTT.

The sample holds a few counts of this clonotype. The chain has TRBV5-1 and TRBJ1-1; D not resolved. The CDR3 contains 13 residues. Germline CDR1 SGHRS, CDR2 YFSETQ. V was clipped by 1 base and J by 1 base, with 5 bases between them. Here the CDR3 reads CASSLSKNTEAFF. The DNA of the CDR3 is TGCGCCAGCAGCTTGTCGAAGAACACTGAAGCTTTCTTT.

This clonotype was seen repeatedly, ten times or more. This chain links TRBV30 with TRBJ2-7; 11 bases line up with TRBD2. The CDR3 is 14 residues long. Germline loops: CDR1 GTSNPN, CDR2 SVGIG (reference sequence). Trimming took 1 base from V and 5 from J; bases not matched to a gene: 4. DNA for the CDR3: TGTGCCTGGAGTGGCGGACTAGCGGGCCACGAGCAGTACTTC. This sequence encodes CAWSGGLAGHEQYF.

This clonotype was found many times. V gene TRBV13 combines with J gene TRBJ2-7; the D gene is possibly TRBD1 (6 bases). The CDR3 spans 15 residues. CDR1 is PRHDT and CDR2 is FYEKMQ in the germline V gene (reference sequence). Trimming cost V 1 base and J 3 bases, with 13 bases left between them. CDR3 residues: CASSLDRQAGYEQYF. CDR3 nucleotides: TGTGCCAGCAGCTTAGACCGACAGGCGGGCTACGAGCAGTACTTC.